This TCR beta chain derives from a study of cytomegalovirus exposure and HLA in healthy donors. Study conclusions and caveats: DRB1 showed the most TCR associations and HLA-C the fewest in a later analysis, as rates varied by HLA locus.

As concerns this clone: Its target is unknown.

Germline CDR1 reads SGHDT; CDR2 reads YYEEEE. The CDR3 sequence is 13 residues long. The ends were cut back, 2 bases at V and 8 bases at J, with 13 bases in the middle. PCR amplification relied on 60 Vbeta primers (plus 13 Jbeta primers). Method: immunoSEQ multiplex PCR; TCRdb's copy keeps in-frame clones and lacks some. The sample holds around 150,000 clones, approximately 72% seen once. Sequencing was performed on PBMCs. The chain uses TRBV5-6 and TRBJ1-2; weak D call: TRBD1 (6 bases). The sequence was collected from a female donor in good health and CMV-seronegative. This CDR3 is CASSFGGGRGYTF. The CDR3 nucleotides read TGTGCCAGCAGCTTCGGGGGGGGCAGGGGCTACACCTTC.